What follows describes a single T cell receptor beta chain. This entry is derived from a study of long-term antiretroviral therapy in people with HIV. Run at survey level, the immunoSEQ assay was version v3.0. Here immunoSEQ multiplex PCR was the method, and the copy in TCRdb shows in-frame clones only, minus some. Here the sample spans tens of thousands of clones, approximately 80% being singletons. The CDR3 consists of 16 residues. V dropped 6 bases and J dropped 1; count of bases not matched to a gene: 7. CDR1 and CDR2 from the germline V gene are SNHLY and FYNNEI. The receptor was derived from a man aged 35 to 55 with HIV. The source was unsorted PBMCs, collected 0.1 years before starting antiretroviral therapy. The rearrangement joins TRBV2 to TRBJ2-5; 11 bases align to TRBD2. The CDR3 here is CASRTRLAGLQETQYF. As DNA, the CDR3 is TGTGCCAGCAGGACCAGACTAGCGGGGCTCCAAGAGACCCAGTACTTC. The variable domain in full, with the rest retrieved from reference TRBV2 and TRBJ2-5, is EPEVTQTPSHQVTQMGQEVILRCVPISNHLYFYWYRQILGQKVEFLVSFYNNEISEKSEIFDDQFSVERPDGSNFTLKIRSTKLEDSAMYFCASRTRLAGLQETQYFGPGTRLLVL.